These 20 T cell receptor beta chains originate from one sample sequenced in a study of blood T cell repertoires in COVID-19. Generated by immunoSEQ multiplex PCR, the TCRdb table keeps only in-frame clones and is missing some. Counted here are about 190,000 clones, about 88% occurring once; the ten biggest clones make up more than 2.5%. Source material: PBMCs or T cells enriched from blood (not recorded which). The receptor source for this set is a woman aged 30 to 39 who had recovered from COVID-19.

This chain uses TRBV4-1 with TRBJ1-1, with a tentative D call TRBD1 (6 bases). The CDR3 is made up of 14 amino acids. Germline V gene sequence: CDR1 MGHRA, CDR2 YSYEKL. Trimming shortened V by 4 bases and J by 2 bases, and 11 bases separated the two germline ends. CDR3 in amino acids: CASSRLDRNTEAFF. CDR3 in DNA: TGCGCCAGCAGCCGGCTGGACAGAAACACTGAAGCTTTCTTT.

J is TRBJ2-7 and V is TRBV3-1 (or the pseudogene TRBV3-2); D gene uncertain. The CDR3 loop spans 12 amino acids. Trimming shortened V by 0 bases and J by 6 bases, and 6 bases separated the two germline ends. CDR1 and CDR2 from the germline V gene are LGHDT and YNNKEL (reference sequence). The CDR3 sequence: CASSQESSEQYF. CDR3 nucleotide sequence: TGTGCCAGCAGCCAAGAAAGTAGCGAGCAGTACTTC.

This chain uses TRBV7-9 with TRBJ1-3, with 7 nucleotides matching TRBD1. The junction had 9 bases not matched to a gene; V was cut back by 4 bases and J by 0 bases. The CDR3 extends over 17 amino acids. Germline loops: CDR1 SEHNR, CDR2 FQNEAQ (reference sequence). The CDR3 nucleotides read TGTGCCAGCAGCTACTACCGGACAGGACACTCTGGAAACACCATATATTTT. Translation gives CASSYYRTGHSGNTIYF.

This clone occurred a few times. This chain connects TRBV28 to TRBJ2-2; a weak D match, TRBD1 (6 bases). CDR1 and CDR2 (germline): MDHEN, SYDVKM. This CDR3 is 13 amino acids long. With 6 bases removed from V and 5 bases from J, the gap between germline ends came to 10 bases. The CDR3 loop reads CASRTGKTGELFF. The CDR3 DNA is TGTGCCAGCAGAACAGGGAAAACCGGGGAGCTGTTTTTT.

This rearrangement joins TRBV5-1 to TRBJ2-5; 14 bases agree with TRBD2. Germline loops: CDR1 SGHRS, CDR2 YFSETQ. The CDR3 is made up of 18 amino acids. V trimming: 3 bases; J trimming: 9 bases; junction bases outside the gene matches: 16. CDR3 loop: CASSSFDLLTSGGASQYF. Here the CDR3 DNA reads TGCGCCAGCAGCTCTTTCGACCTACTGACTAGCGGGGGGGCTTCCCAGTACTTC.

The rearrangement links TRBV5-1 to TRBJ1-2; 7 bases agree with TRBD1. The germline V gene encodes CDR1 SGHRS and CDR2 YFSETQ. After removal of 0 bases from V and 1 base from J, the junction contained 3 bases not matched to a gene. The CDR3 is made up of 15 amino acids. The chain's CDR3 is CASSLGQGGNYGYTF. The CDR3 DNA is TGCGCCAGCAGCTTGGGACAGGGAGGTAACTATGGCTACACCTTC.

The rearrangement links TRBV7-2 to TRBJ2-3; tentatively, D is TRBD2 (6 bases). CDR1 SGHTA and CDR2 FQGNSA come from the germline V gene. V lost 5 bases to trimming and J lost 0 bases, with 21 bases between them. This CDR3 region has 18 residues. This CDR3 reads CASSAPPTRGKSTDTQYF. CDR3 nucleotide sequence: TGTGCCAGCAGCGCCCCTCCCACCCGGGGGAAAAGCACAGATACGCAGTATTTT.

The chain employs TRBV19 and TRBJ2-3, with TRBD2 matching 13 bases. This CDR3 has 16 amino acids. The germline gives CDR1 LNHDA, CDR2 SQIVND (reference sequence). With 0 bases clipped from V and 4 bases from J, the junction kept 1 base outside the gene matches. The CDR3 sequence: CASSIDTSGRADTQYF. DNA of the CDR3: TGTGCCAGTAGTATAGATACTAGCGGGAGGGCAGATACGCAGTATTTT.

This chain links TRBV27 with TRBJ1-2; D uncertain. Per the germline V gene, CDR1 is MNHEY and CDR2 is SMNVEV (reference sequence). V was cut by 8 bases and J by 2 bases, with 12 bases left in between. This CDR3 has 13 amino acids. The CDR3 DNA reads TGTGCCAGCTCGCGGGAGCCCAACTATGGCTACACCTTC. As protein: CASSREPNYGYTF.

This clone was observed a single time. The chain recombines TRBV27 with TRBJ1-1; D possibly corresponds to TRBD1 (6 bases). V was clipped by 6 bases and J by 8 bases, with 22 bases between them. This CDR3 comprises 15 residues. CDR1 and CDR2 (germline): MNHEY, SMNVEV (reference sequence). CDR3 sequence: CASSRIRLPGVEAFF. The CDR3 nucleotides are TGTGCCAGCAGCCGTATTCGGCTGCCAGGGGTGGAAGCTTTCTTT.

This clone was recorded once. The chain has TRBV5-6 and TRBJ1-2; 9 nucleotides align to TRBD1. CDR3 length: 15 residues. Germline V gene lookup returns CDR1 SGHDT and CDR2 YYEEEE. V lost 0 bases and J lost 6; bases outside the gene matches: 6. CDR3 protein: CASSLEQGAGDGYTF. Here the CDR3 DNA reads TGTGCCAGCAGCTTGGAACAGGGGGCAGGGGATGGCTACACCTTC.

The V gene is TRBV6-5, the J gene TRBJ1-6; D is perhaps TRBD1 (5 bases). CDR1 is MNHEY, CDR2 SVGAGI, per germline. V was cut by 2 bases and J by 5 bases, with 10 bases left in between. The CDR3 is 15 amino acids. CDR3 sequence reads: CASSYLRGDNSPLHF. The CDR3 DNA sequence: TGTGCCAGCAGTTACCTCCGGGGGGATAATTCACCCCTCCACTTT.

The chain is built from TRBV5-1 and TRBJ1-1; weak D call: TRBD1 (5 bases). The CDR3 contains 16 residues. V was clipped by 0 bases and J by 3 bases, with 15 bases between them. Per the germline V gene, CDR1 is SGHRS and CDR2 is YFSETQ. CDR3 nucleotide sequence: TGCGCCAGCAGCTTGGGAGGTTCCGGGGGTGACACTGAAGCTTTCTTT. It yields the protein CASSLGGSGGDTEAFF.

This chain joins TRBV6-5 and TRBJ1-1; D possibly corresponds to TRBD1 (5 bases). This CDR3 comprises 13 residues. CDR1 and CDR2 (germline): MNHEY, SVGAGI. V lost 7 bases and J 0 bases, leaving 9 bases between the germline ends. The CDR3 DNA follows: TGTGCCAGCACCCCAGGGTTGAACACTGAAGCTTTCTTT. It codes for CASTPGLNTEAFF.

CDR3: CAWLNSPNHEAFF. In DNA form, the CDR3 reads TGTGCCTGGCTAAACTCACCCAATCATGAAGCTTTCTTT. V usage is TRBV30 and J usage is TRBJ1-1; D is ambiguous. V lost 5 bases, J lost 7 bases, and 17 bases lay in between. The CDR3 runs 13 residues. The germline V gene has CDR1 GTSNPN and CDR2 SVGIG (reference sequence). Full variable domain (missing parts from reference TRBV30 and TRBJ1-1): SQTIHQWPATLVQPVGSPLSLECTVEGTSNPNLYWYRQAAGRGLQLLFYSVGIGQISSEVPQNLSASRPQDRQFILSSKKLLLSDSGFYLCAWLNSPNHEAFFGQGTRLTVV.

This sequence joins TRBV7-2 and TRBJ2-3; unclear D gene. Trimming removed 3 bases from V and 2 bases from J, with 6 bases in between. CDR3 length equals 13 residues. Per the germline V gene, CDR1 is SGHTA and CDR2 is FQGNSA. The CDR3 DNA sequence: TGTGCCAGCAGCTTGGCTCTCACAGATACGCAGTATTTT. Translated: CASSLALTDTQYF.

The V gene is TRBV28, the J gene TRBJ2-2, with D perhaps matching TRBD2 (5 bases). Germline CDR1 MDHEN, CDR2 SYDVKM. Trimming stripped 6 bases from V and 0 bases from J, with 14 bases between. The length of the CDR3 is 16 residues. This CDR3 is CASRPHGNSNTGELFF. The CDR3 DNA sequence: TGTGCCAGCAGGCCCCACGGGAATTCGAACACCGGGGAGCTGTTTTTT. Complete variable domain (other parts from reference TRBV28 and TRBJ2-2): DVKVTQSSRYLVKRTGEKVFLECVQDMDHENMFWYRQDPGLGLRLIYFSYDVKMKEKGDIPEGYSVSREKKERFSLILESASTNQTSMYLCASRPHGNSNTGELFFGEGSRLTVL.

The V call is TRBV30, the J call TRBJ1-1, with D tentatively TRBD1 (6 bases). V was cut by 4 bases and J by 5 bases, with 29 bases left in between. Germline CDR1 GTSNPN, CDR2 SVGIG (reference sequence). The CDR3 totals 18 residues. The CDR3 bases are TGTGCCTGGACCTCATTAAGGGGGAACACCATGGGGCGGACTGAAGCTTTCTTT. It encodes CAWTSLRGNTMGRTEAFF.

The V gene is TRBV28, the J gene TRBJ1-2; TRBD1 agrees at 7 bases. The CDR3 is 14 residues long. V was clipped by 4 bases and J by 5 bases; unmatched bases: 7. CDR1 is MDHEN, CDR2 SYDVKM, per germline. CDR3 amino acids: CASSSTDRLYGYTF. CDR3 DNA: TGTGCCAGCAGTTCAACGGACAGGTTGTATGGCTACACCTTC.

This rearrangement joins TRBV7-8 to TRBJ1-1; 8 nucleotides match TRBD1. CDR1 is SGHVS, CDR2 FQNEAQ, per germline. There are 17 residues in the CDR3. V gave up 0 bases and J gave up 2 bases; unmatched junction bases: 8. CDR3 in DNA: TGTGCCAGCAGCTTAGCGGCCGCAGGGGGCGTTAACACTGAAGCTTTCTTT. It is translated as CASSLAAAGGVNTEAFF.